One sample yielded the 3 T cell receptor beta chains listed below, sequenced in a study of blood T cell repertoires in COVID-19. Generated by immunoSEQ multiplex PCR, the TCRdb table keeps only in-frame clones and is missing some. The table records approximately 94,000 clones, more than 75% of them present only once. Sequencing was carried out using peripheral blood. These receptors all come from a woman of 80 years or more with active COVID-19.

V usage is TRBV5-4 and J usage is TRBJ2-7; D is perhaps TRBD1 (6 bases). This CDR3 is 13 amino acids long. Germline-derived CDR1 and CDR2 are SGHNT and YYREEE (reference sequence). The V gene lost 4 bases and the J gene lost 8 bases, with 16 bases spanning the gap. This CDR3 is CASSQENRDKQYF. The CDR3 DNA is TGTGCCAGCAGCCAAGAGAACAGGGACAAGCAGTACTTC.

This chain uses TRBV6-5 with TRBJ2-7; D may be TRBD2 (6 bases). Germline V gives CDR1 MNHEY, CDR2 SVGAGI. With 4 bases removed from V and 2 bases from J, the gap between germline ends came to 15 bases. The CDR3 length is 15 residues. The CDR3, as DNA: TGTGCCAGCAGTTCCGCACGGGGGACGACCTACGAGCAGTACTTC. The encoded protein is CASSSARGTTYEQYF.

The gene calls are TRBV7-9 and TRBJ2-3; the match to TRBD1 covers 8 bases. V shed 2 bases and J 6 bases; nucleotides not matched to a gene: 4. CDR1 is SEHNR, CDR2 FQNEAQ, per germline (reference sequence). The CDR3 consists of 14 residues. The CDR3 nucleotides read TGTGCCAGCAGCTTACTGGACAGGGCCGATACGCAGTATTTT. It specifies CASSLLDRADTQYF.